This T cell receptor beta chain was profiled in a study of blood T cell repertoires in COVID-19. Study at large: Sites across the United States, Italy and Spain contributed samples from acute and convalescent COVID-19. In each case, the material was cDNA or gDNA derived from T cells, B-cell-depleted T cells, or PBMCs.

Germline CDR1 is SGHRS and CDR2 is YFSETQ. There are 16 residues in the CDR3. With V trimmed by 4 bases and J by 6 bases, 7 bases remained unmatched. Authors' analysis steps: Scientists estimated how many nucleated cells there were by amplifying reference gene primers. Repertoires were generated with immunoSEQ multiplex PCR, while TCRdb's copy carries only in-frame clones and drops some. D and trimming come from the DNA, and the V and J calls and clone size come from that table. The profile shows approximately 460,000 clones, 89% of them singletons. Sequencing was carried out using peripheral blood. The rearrangement uses TRBV5-1 and TRBJ1-6; TRBD1 aligns across 10 bases. The TCR comes from a man younger than 30 with COVID-19, enrolled during active disease. Written as DNA, the CDR3 is TGCGCCAGCAGCGCATCCGGGACAGGGGCTAATTCACCCCTCCACTTT. Protein sequence: CASSASGTGANSPLHF. The full variable domain, in which reference TRBV5-1 and TRBJ1-6 provide the parts outside the CDR3, is KAGVTQTPRYLIKTRGQQVTLSCSPISGHRSVSWYQQTPGQGLQFLFEYFSETQRNKGNFPGRFSGRQFSNSRSEMNVSTLELGDSALYLCASSASGTGANSPLHFGNGTRLTVT.